This T cell receptor beta chain came from a study of beta chain features in type 1 diabetes. Study in general: All samples yielded roughly 100,000,000 examined sorted cells.

Study-level points and caveats: It was among patients, rather than healthy donors, that naive, central memory and Treg TCRB repertoires appeared more similar.

V was clipped by 5 bases and J by 7 bases, with 6 bases between them. Germline V gene data show CDR1 as SEHNR and CDR2 as FQNEAQ (reference sequence). The CDR3 is made up of 11 amino acids. Of the isolated RNA, all was reverse transcribed, and so the sequenced material was expressed TCRB transcripts. Profiled with immunoSEQ multiplex PCR; TCRdb holds only in-frame clones, not every one. The sample comprises roughly 400,000 clones, about 15% of which are singletons, and 0.019% rests with the top ten. The collection from each donor was one heparinised blood draw averaging roughly 110 mL. On this clone: As yet, its antigen is unknown.

This TCR derives from a woman between 18 and 30 years old in good health. The specimen was naive CD4+ T cells from blood. This chain uses TRBV7-9 with TRBJ2-1; D gene ambiguous. CDR3 nucleotides: TGTGCCAGCAGCCCCGGGAATGAGCAGTTCTTC. Its translation is CASSPGNEQFF.